This T cell receptor beta chain was documented in a study of OX40 agonist ivuxolimab in advanced cancers. This clone appeared a single time. The same CDR3 is also encoded by other DNA sequences in this sample. Sequencing was performed with immunoSEQ multiplex PCR; in TCRdb, only in-frame clones are kept and a portion is missing. Among 35,000 to 40,000 clones listed, about 88% were seen once. The germline gives CDR1 LNHDA, CDR2 SQIVND (reference sequence). The CDR3 extends over 12 amino acids. Trimming at V came to 9 bases and at J to 1 base, leaving 3 bases not matched to a gene. This receptor was identified in an adult with an advanced solid tumor such as melanoma, head and neck, liver or kidney cancer. Sequences were derived from CD4+ or CD8+ T cells sorted from blood, sampled in a trial of the OX40 agonist ivuxolimab. V is TRBV19 and J is TRBJ2-7, with 7 bases fitting TRBD1. The CDR3 sequence is CASSTGSYEQYF. DNA of the CDR3: TGTGCCAGCTCGACAGGGTCCTACGAGCAGTACTTC.